This TCR beta chain derives from a study of Ad26.COV2.S vaccination and SARS-CoV-2 variants. At the level of the study: Ad26.COV2.S, an intramuscular injection, was given once or twice 56 days apart. Study results and caveats: Participants given vaccine showed non-spike TCR breadth similar to that of placebo recipients. Those who received the vaccine showed greater spike-specific TCR breadth than those given placebo.

Concerning this clone: Its antigen remains unknown.

Here immunoSEQ multiplex PCR was the method, and the copy in TCRdb shows in-frame clones only, minus some. The sample lists more than 300,000 clones, just under 85% seen once, with 2.1% in the top ten. From germline, CDR1 is SGHKS and CDR2 YYEKEE (reference sequence). CDR3 length equals 13 residues. Trimming pared 0 bases from V and 7 bases from J, leaving 8 bases between. Treatment: roughly 20 received Ad26.COV2.S at low or high dose, single or two shots; several received placebo; per-sample allocation not given. Sampling occurred on day 63 after the first vaccine or placebo injection. The receptor was derived from a person aged 18-65 years who received the Ad26.COV2.S COVID-19 vaccine or a placebo. The genes are TRBV5-5 and TRBJ1-5; D call uncertain. Sequenced material: peripheral blood, taken in a trial of Ad26.COV2.S vaccine versus placebo. The CDR3 loop is CASSLVWGQPQHF. CDR3 DNA sequence: TGTGCCAGCAGCTTGGTATGGGGACAGCCCCAGCATTTT.